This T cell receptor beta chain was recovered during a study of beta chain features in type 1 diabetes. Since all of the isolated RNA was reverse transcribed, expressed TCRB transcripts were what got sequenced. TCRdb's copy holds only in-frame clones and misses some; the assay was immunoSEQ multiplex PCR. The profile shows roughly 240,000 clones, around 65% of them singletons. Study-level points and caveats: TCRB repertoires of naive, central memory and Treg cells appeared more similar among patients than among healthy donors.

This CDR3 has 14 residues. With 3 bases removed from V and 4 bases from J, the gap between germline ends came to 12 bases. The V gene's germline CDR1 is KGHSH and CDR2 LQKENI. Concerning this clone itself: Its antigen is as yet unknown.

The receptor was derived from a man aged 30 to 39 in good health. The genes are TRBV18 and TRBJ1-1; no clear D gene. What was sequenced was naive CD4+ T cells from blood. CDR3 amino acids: CASSPAPRRTEAFF. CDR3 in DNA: TGTGCCAGCTCACCCGCTCCGAGGCGCACTGAAGCTTTCTTT.